This T cell receptor (beta chain) was sequenced during a study of blood T cell repertoires in COVID-19. On the study more broadly: Researchers got acute and convalescent COVID-19 samples from the United States, Italy and Spain. T cells, B-cell-depleted T cells, or PBMCs provided the cDNA or gDNA that served as material.

Enrolled during active infection, Seattle patients were then followed longitudinally. From germline, CDR1 is LNHNV and CDR2 YYDKDF (reference sequence). Trimming left V 1 base short and J 7 bases short, with 19 bases between. The CDR3 is 16 amino acids. In the authors' methods: Estimation of nucleated cell counts was performed using reference gene primer amplification. The data were produced by immunoSEQ multiplex PCR, yet TCRdb's version contains in-frame clones alone and is incomplete. Clonal size and the V and J genes are those of that table, whereas D and trimming came from the DNA. The table lists under 150,000 clones, roughly 85% of them singletons.

The receptor was derived from a woman between 55 and 75 years old with COVID-19, enrolled during active disease. Sample: peripheral blood. The V and J genes are TRBV15 and TRBJ1-1; D might be TRBD1 (5 bases). This CDR3 reads CATSRVAGTGGYEAFF. In nucleotides, the CDR3 is TGTGCCACCAGCAGAGTGGCAGGGACTGGGGGTTATGAAGCTTTCTTT.